This record covers a single TCR beta chain. This sample is part of a study of control samples from healthy donors and cancer patients. This table comes from immunoSEQ multiplex PCR, and its TCRdb copy is limited to in-frame clones, with some not included. The sample consists of approximately 150,000 clones, 90% to 95% of them appearing once. Sequencing was carried out using blood. This clonotype originated in a man aged 40-55 years in good health.

The CDR3, as DNA: TGTGCCAGCAGCTTAGGGGGGGCTCTTGGCTACACCTTC. It is translated as CASSLGGALGYTF. The rearrangement links TRBV7-9 to TRBJ1-2, with D perhaps matching TRBD1 (6 bases). From germline, CDR1 is SEHNR and CDR2 FQNEAQ (reference sequence). The CDR3 extends over 13 amino acids. V lost 1 base and J 7 bases, leaving 10 bases between the germline ends.